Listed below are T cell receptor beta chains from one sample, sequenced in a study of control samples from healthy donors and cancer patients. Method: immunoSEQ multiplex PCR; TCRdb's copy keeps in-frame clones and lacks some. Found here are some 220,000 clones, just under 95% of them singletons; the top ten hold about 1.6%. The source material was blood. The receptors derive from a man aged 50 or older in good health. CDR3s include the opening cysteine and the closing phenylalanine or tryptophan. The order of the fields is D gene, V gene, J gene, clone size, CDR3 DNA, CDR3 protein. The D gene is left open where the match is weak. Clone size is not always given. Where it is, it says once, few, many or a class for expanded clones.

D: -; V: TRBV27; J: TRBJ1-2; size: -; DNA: TGTGCCAGCAGTTTATCACGGGGTTATGGCTACACCTTC; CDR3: CASSLSRGYGYTF
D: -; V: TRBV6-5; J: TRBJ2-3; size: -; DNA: TGTGCCAGCAACCGAAACACAGATACGCAGTATTTT; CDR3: CASNRNTDTQYF
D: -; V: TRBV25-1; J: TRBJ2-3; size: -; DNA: TGTGCCAGCAGTGAATTCCTAGCGCAAGATACGCAGTATTTT; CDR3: CASSEFLAQDTQYF
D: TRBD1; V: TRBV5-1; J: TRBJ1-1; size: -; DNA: TGCGCCAGCAGCCCAGACCTACAGGGGGCGCTGGGAAACACTGAAGCTTTCTTT; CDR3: CASSPDLQGALGNTEAFF
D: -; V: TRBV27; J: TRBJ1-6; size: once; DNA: TGTGCCAGCAGTTGGGGGTCACAGAGTTCACCCCTCCACTTT; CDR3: CASSWGSQSSPLHF
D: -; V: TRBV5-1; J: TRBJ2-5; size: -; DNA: TGCGCCAGCAGCTTGGCGGGTAGGGAGACCCAGTACTTC; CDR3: CASSLAGRETQYF
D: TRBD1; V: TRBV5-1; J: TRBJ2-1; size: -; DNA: TGCGCCAGCAGCTTCGGGACAGGGGTCTACAATGAGCAGTTCTTC; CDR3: CASSFGTGVYNEQFF
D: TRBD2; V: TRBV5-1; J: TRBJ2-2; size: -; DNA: TGCGCCAGCTCCTGGGGTAGCGGGGACACCGGGGAGCTGTTTTTT; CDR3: CASSWGSGDTGELFF
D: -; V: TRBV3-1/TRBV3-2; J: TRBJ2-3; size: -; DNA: TGTGCCAGCAGCCACCGTTGGGGGGATGGAACAGATACGCAGTATTTT; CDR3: CASSHRWGDGTDTQYF
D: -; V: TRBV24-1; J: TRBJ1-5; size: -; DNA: TGTGCCACCAGTGGGTTCCGGGCCGGGCCCCAGCATTTT; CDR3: CATSGFRAGPQHF
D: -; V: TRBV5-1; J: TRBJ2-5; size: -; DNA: TGCGCCAGCAACCTGGTTGGATCCGGCGGCCAAGAGACCCAGTACTTC; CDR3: CASNLVGSGGQETQYF
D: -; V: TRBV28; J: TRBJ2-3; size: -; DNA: TGTGCCAGCAAAGGCACTTCTAGCACAGATACGCAGTATTTT; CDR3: CASKGTSSTDTQYF
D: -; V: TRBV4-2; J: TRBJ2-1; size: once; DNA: TGTGCCAGCAGCCAACAAAGAAATGAGCAGTTCTTC; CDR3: CASSQQRNEQFF
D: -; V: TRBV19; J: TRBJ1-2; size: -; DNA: TGTGCCAGTAGTACCAGACTGGACTATGGCTACACCTTC; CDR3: CASSTRLDYGYTF
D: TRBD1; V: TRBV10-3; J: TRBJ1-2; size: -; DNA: TGTGCCACCGCGGACAGGGACTATGGCTACACCTTC; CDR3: CATADRDYGYTF
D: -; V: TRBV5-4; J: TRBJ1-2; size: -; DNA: TGTGCCAGCAGCTCTTTAGGGAGTAACTATGGCTACACCTTC; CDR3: CASSSLGSNYGYTF
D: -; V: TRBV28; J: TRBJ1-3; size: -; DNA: TGTGCCAGCAGTTCTCACACACTCGGAAACACCATATATTTT; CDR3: CASSSHTLGNTIYF
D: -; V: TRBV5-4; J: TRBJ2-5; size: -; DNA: TGTGCCAGCAGCAGGGGGACAAGAGGCGCGGAGACCCAGTACTTC; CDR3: CASSRGTRGAETQYF
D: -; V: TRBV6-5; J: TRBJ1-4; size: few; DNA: TGTGCCAGCAGTTACTCGAGCGGCAGGGGCGAGGAAAAACTGTTTTTT; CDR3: CASSYSSGRGEEKLFF
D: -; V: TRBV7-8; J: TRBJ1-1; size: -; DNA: TGTGCCAGCAGCCGGACGGAGAACACTGAAGCTTTCTTT; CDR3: CASSRTENTEAFF
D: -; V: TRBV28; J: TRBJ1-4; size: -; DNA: TGTGCCAGCAGTCCACAGGGCCCGATGGATGAAAAACTGTTTTTT; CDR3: CASSPQGPMDEKLFF
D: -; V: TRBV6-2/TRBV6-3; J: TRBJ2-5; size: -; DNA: TGTGCCAGCAGCAGACTAGAAGAGACCCAGTACTTC; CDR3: CASSRLEETQYF
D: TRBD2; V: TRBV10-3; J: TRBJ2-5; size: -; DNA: TGTGCCATCAGTGCTGCCCAAACTAGCGGGGGGGTTGAAGAGACCCAGTACTTC; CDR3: CAISAAQTSGGVEETQYF
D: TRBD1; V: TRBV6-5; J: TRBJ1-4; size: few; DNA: TGTGCCAGCAGTAGGGACAGAGAAAAACTGTTTTTT; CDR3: CASSRDREKLFF
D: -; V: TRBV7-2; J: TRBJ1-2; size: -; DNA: TGTGCCAGCAGCTTAGATGTAGGCTATGGCTACACCTTC; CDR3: CASSLDVGYGYTF
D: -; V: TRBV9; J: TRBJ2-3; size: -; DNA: TGTGCCAGCAGCGCCCTCGGGGGCACAGATACGCAGTATTTT; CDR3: CASSALGGTDTQYF
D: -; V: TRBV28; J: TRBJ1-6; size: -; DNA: TGTGCCAGCAGTAAGATCGGCGGGAGCTCCTATAATTCACCCCTCCACTTT; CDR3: CASSKIGGSSYNSPLHF
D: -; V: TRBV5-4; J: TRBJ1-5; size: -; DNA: TGTGCCAGCAGCTTGGAGGGCCAGCCCCAGCATTTT; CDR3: CASSLEGQPQHF
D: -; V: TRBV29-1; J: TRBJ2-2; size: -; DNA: TGCAGCGTTGGATGGGGTTCCGGGGAGCTGTTTTTT; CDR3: CSVGWGSGELFF
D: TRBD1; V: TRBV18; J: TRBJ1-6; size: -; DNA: TGTGCCAGCTCACCACCGGGGCAGGGGGATTCACCCCTCCACTTT; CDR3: CASSPPGQGDSPLHF
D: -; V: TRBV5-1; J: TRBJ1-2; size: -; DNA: TGCGCCAGCAGCTTGTTTTTGTCGACAGAACAATCACTCAACTATGGCTACACCTTC; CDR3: CASSLFLSTEQSLNYGYTF
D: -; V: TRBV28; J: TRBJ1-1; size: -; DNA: TGTGCCAGCAGTTTGTACTCAAACACTGAAGCTTTCTTT; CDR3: CASSLYSNTEAFF
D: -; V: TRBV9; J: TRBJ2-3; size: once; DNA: TGTGCCAGCAGCGTAAGACAGACCACAGATACGCAGTATTTT; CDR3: CASSVRQTTDTQYF
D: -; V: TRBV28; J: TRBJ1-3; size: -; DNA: TGTGCCAGCACACGACTGGACAGCTCTGGAAACACCATATATTTT; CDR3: CASTRLDSSGNTIYF
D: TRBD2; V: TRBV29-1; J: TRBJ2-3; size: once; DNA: TGCAGCATCCGTGGCTCGGGGGGACCCACAGATACGCAGTATTTT; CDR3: CSIRGSGGPTDTQYF
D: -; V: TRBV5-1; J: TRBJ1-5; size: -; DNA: TGCGCCAGCAGCTTGGATGCCAGGGAAAGTCAGCCCCAGCATTTT; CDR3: CASSLDARESQPQHF
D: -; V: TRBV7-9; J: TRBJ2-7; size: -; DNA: TGTGCCAGCAGCTTAGCAGCTCGGCAGGGGCTGAACGAGCAGTACTTC; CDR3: CASSLAARQGLNEQYF
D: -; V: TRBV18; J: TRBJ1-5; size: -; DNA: TGTGCCAGCTCACCAGAGGCAGGACCTAATCAGCCCCAGCATTTT; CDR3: CASSPEAGPNQPQHF
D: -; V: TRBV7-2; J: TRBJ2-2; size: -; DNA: TGTGCCAGCAGCTTAAGTGCCGCGGCCGGGGAGCTGTTTTTT; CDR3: CASSLSAAAGELFF
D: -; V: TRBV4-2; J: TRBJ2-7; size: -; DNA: TGTGCCAGCAGCCAAGAGGCCGCCTCCTACGAGCAGTACTTC; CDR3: CASSQEAASYEQYF
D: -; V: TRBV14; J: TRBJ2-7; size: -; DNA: TGTGCCAGCAGTCTAATAGACAGAACCTACGAGCAGTACTTC; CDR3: CASSLIDRTYEQYF
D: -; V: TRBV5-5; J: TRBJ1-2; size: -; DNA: TGTGCCAGCAGCCAGACAGTTATCGGCTACACCTTC; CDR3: CASSQTVIGYTF
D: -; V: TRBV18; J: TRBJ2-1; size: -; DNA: TGTGCCAGCGCAACTAGGGACCTTCGTTACAATGAGCAGTTCTTC; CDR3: CASATRDLRYNEQFF
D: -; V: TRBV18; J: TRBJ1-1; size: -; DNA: TGTGCCAGCTCACCCCCGGGTAGCACTGAAGCTTTCTTT; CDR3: CASSPPGSTEAFF
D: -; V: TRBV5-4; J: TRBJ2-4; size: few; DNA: TGTGCCAGCACCCCCGGGGAGGAGGACATTCAGTACTTC; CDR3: CASTPGEEDIQYF
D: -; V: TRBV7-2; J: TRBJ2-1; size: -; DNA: TGTGCCAGCAGGGGTCCTGGACTACAAACCGACAATGAGCAGTTCTTC; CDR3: CASRGPGLQTDNEQFF
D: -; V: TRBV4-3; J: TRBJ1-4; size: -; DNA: TGCGCCAGCAGCCGTACGGGAGACACTAATGAAAAACTGTTTTTT; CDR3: CASSRTGDTNEKLFF
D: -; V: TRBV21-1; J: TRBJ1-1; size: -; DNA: TGTGCCAGGGATATCCTTAACACTGAAGCTTTCTTT; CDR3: CARDILNTEAFF
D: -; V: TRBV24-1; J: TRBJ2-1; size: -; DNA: TGTGCCACCAGTGATTTCCGCTCCTACAATGAGCAGTTCTTC; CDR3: CATSDFRSYNEQFF
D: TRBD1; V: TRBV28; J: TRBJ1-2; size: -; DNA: TGTGCCAGCAGTTCTCACGACAGGGACCATTATGGCTACACCTTC; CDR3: CASSSHDRDHYGYTF
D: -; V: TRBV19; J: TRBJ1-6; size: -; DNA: TGTGCCAGTAGCGCCGAGACCTCAAGCTCCTATAATTCACCCCTCCACTTT; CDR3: CASSAETSSSYNSPLHF
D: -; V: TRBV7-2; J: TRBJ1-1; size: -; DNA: TGTGCCAGCACACTCTGGTGGGGCACTGAAGCTTTCTTT; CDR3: CASTLWWGTEAFF